This is a list of T cell receptor beta chains from one sample in a study of blood T cell repertoires in COVID-19. Libraries were prepared by immunoSEQ multiplex PCR; TCRdb keeps only in-frame clonotypes and omits some of them. The table includes 35,000 to 45,000 clones, roughly 90% detected once. Sequenced sample: peripheral blood. Receptors originate from a human donor in a cohort sampled during active COVID-19. Each CDR3 is given with its conserved first and last residue. Each record gives: clone size, V gene, CDR3 length, J gene, D gene, CDR3 DNA, CDR3 protein. D genes are given only for firm matches. Size values are once, few and many counts, or a class for expanded clones, and some rows have none.

NA,TRBV29-1,13,TRBJ1-5,NA,TGCAGCGTTGAGGAGTGGAAGGGGCAGCCCCAGCATTTT,CSVEEWKGQPQHF
NA,TRBV5-1,14,TRBJ1-2,NA,TGCGCCAGCAGCCGGGAGGGGCAGAACTATGGCTACACCTTC,CASSREGQNYGYTF
NA,TRBV10-3,13,TRBJ1-3,TRBD1,TGTGCCATCAGTACAGGGGGCCAAAACACCATATATTTT,CAISTGGQNTIYF
NA,TRBV19,13,TRBJ1-1,TRBD1,TGTGCCAGTAGTTCGACAGGGCGAACTGAAGCTTTCTTT,CASSSTGRTEAFF
NA,TRBV10-3,15,TRBJ2-3,TRBD2,TGTGCCATCAGTGTCGGGGGGGGGAGCACAGATACGCAGTATTTT,CAISVGGGSTDTQYF
NA,TRBV19,16,TRBJ2-5,TRBD1,TGTGCCAGTAGCCTGATCTCATCAGGGGGTAGGGAGACCCAGTACTTC,CASSLISSGGRETQYF
NA,TRBV2,13,TRBJ1-2,NA,TGTGCCAGCACGGCCAGGGAGGACTATGGCTACACCTTC,CASTAREDYGYTF
NA,TRBV7-2,12,TRBJ1-6,NA,TGTGCCAGCAGCTTGGGGAGGGGGCCCCTCCACTTT,CASSLGRGPLHF
many,TRBV19,14,TRBJ2-2,TRBD2,TGTGCCAGTAGTAGTCTAGCGGGGAGCGGGGAGCTGTTTTTT,CASSSLAGSGELFF
NA,TRBV3-1/TRBV3-2,17,TRBJ1-1,NA,TGTGCCAGCAGCCAAGATTCGCTGAGACTGAGGAACACTGAAGCTTTCTTT,CASSQDSLRLRNTEAFF
NA,TRBV7-2,15,TRBJ2-1,NA,TGTGCCAGCAGCTTAGATGGGGCCGGCTACAATGAGCAGTTCTTC,CASSLDGAGYNEQFF
NA,TRBV7-3,15,TRBJ2-1,NA,TGTGCCAGCAGCTTACAGGGGTCCCTCTACAATGAGCAGTTCTTC,CASSLQGSLYNEQFF
NA,TRBV2,13,TRBJ2-7,TRBD1,TGTGCCAGCAGCCGGGACAGGATTTACGAGCAGTACTTC,CASSRDRIYEQYF
NA,TRBV7-6,16,TRBJ2-3,TRBD2,TGTGCCAGCAGCCCGGGACTAGCGGGGGTCACAGATACGCAGTATTTT,CASSPGLAGVTDTQYF
NA,TRBV10-3,15,TRBJ1-1,NA,TGTGCCATCAGTGATTCGACAATGGGAGACACTGAAGCTTTCTTT,CAISDSTMGDTEAFF
NA,TRBV29-1,8,TRBJ1-1,NA,TGCAGCGTCACGGGGGCTTTCTTT,CSVTGAFF
NA,TRBV11-2,14,TRBJ2-5,TRBD2,TGTGCCAGCAGCTTGCGGGGGGGCAGGGAGACCCAGTACTTC,CASSLRGGRETQYF
NA,TRBV7-8,17,TRBJ2-1,NA,TGTGCCAGCAGCTTAACCCCACGGGTGAGCTCCTACAATGAGCAGTTCTTC,CASSLTPRVSSYNEQFF
once,TRBV5-5,20,TRBJ1-5,NA,TGTGCCAGCAGCGAGGGGGTCGCCCGTAAAAGGGAATATAGCAATCAGCCCCAGCATTTT,CASSEGVARKREYSNQPQHF
medium-sized,TRBV27,13,TRBJ1-4,TRBD1,TGTGCCAGCAGGGCAGGGGGGTTGGGGAAACTGTTTTTT,CASRAGGLGKLFF
few,TRBV18,14,TRBJ1-5,TRBD1,TGTGCCAGCTCACTGACAGGGGGCGATCAGCCCCAGCATTTT,CASSLTGGDQPQHF
NA,TRBV6-5,16,TRBJ1-1,TRBD1,TGTGCCAGCAGTTACGGTTCACAGGGGAGTCTCGCTAAAGCTTTCTTT,CASSYGSQGSLAKAFF
NA,TRBV5-1,16,TRBJ2-2,TRBD1,TGCGCCAGCAGCTCCGAGAGGGACAGGGGAGCCGGGGAGCTGTTTTTT,CASSSERDRGAGELFF
NA,TRBV6-2/TRBV6-3,16,TRBJ1-6,NA,TGTGCCAGCAGCCGACAGACAAGCTCCTATAATTCACCCCTCCACTTT,CASSRQTSSYNSPLHF
NA,TRBV7-2,15,TRBJ2-3,NA,TGTGCCAGCAGCTTAGGGGGGACTCCCGCGGATACGCAGTATTTT,CASSLGGTPADTQYF
NA,TRBV7-2,13,TRBJ1-5,NA,TGTGCCAGCACCCCGGACTCGTATCAGCCCCAGCATTTT,CASTPDSYQPQHF
NA,TRBV29-1,14,TRBJ1-5,TRBD1,TGCAGCGTGCTGGCCGGGACAGCCGACCAGCCCCAGCATTTT,CSVLAGTADQPQHF
few,TRBV6-5,15,TRBJ2-7,NA,TGTGCCAGCAGTTACTCGATGGGAGACGGATTCGAGCAGTACTTC,CASSYSMGDGFEQYF
NA,TRBV4-3,18,TRBJ1-4,NA,TGCGCCAGCAGCCAGCACGGTCCCCCCGGCGGTACTAATGAAAAACTGTTTTTT,CASSQHGPPGGTNEKLFF
once,TRBV7-2,16,TRBJ1-5,TRBD1,TGTGCCAGCAGCCTCCGACAGGGTCTTAGCAATCAGCCCCAGCATTTT,CASSLRQGLSNQPQHF
few,TRBV6-2/TRBV6-3,14,TRBJ1-3,NA,TGTGCCAGCAGTTACCAAGTCGGTCGAAACACCATATATTTT,CASSYQVGRNTIYF
NA,TRBV5-1,14,TRBJ1-2,NA,TGCGCCAGCAGCCCGGCCGGGGACTATGTAGGCTACACCTTC,CASSPAGDYVGYTF
NA,TRBV3-1/TRBV3-2,14,TRBJ1-1,NA,TGTGCCAGCAGCGCCCATGGGGGGGACACTGAAGCTTTCTTT,CASSAHGGDTEAFF
NA,TRBV6-2/TRBV6-3,14,TRBJ1-1,NA,TGTGCCAGCAGTACCCCGGGGAGGGGCCCCGAAGCTTTCTTT,CASSTPGRGPEAFF
NA,TRBV14,13,TRBJ1-4,NA,TGTGCCAGCAGCCAAAATCAGAATGAAAAACTGTTTTTT,CASSQNQNEKLFF
NA,TRBV2,15,TRBJ1-6,NA,TGTGCCAGCAGTACCGAGGGCGGCTATAATTCACCCCTCCACTTT,CASSTEGGYNSPLHF
NA,TRBV29-1,12,TRBJ2-7,NA,TGCAGCGTTGAACTTCAGGGGGCGGGGGAGTACTTC,CSVELQGAGEYF
once,TRBV6-5,16,TRBJ2-7,TRBD2,TGTGCCAGCAGTTTAAACGGACTAGCGTACTCCTACGAGCAGTACTTC,CASSLNGLAYSYEQYF
NA,TRBV30,13,TRBJ1-1,NA,TGTGCCTGGAGTGGCCGGACTAACACTGAAGCTTTCTTT,CAWSGRTNTEAFF
once,TRBV11-2,14,TRBJ2-7,TRBD2,TGTGCCAGCAGCACCTCAGCGGGGGGGCTCGAGCAGTACTTC,CASSTSAGGLEQYF
NA,TRBV19,15,TRBJ1-2,TRBD1,TGTGCCAGTAGCCCCGTAAGGGACAGGGTATATGGCTACACCTTC,CASSPVRDRVYGYTF
NA,TRBV11-2,14,TRBJ1-1,TRBD1,TGTGCCAGCAGCTTAGTAGGGGGCGGCACTGAAGCTTTCTTT,CASSLVGGGTEAFF
NA,TRBV29-1,14,TRBJ2-3,TRBD2,TGCAGCGTCAAACTAGCGGGGTACTTGGATACGCAGTATTTT,CSVKLAGYLDTQYF
NA,TRBV6-5,13,TRBJ1-2,TRBD1,TGTGCCAGCAGCCTGACAGGGCCCTATGGCTACACCTTC,CASSLTGPYGYTF
NA,TRBV4-2,16,TRBJ2-7,TRBD1,TGTGCCAGCAGCCAAGCGTCTGCAGGGGGTCTCGACGAGCAGTACTTC,CASSQASAGGLDEQYF
NA,TRBV7-2,14,TRBJ2-5,TRBD1,TGTGCCAGCAGCTTGGACAGGGGGCGAGAGACCCAGTACTTC,CASSLDRGRETQYF
NA,TRBV2,15,TRBJ2-1,NA,TGTGCCAGCAGTCCCGACCTTACAAGGGGCGATGAGCAGTTCTTC,CASSPDLTRGDEQFF
once,TRBV9,18,TRBJ2-3,TRBD2,TGTGCCAGCAGCTCCGGGACTAGCGGGGGGGGAACCACAGATACGCAGTATTTT,CASSSGTSGGGTTDTQYF
NA,TRBV4-3,13,TRBJ2-3,NA,TGCGCCAGCAGCGCACAGCGCACAGATACGCAGTATTTT,CASSAQRTDTQYF
NA,TRBV25-1,15,TRBJ1-6,NA,TGTGCCAGCATTCCTAATGGACACCCTAATTCACCCCTCCACTTT,CASIPNGHPNSPLHF
once,TRBV10-2,16,TRBJ2-1,TRBD2,TGCGCCAGCACCCAAGGGGCAGCGGGGGGGCGTAATGAGCAGTTCTTC,CASTQGAAGGRNEQFF
NA,TRBV19,15,TRBJ1-5,TRBD1,TGTGCCAGTAGTATAAAGACAGGGCACAATCAGCCCCAGCATTTT,CASSIKTGHNQPQHF
once,TRBV19,13,TRBJ1-5,TRBD1,TGTGCCAGTTTTGGACAGGGCCCCCAGCCCCAGCATTTT,CASFGQGPQPQHF
NA,TRBV6-2/TRBV6-3,16,TRBJ2-7,TRBD1,TGTGCCAGCAGTTCACCTCCGGGACAGGTGTCCTACGAGCAGTACTTC,CASSSPPGQVSYEQYF
NA,TRBV5-6,15,TRBJ2-1,NA,TGTGCCAGCAGCTTAAGACCCGACAGTTACAATGAGCAGTTCTTC,CASSLRPDSYNEQFF